This T cell receptor beta chain was recovered during a study of shared clonotypes between healthy human individuals. Trimming shortened V by 6 bases and J by 8 bases, and 9 bases separated the two germline ends. The length of the CDR3 is 11 residues. Germline CDR1 reads MNHNS; CDR2 reads SASEGT. The data were produced by immunoSEQ multiplex PCR, yet TCRdb's version contains in-frame clones alone and is incomplete. The sample lists more than 2 million clones, nearly 97% occurring once. The sequenced material came from naive CD4+ T cells sorted from blood. As to subset: CD45RA+ positively selected. The V call is TRBV6-1, the J call TRBJ2-3; D might be TRBD2 (7 bases). This TCR was recovered from a man between 18 and 35 years old in good health. In DNA form, the CDR3 reads TGTGCCAGCAGAAGGGGGGGTACGCAGTATTTT. Encoded protein: CASRRGGTQYF.